The present T cell receptor beta chain was sequenced within a study of blood T cells in healthy people across ages. Germline V CDR1 and CDR2: MNHEY, SMNVEV (reference sequence). The CDR3 is 16 residues long. V lost 0 bases to trimming and J lost 2 bases; unmatched junction nucleotides: 5. A sample-barcoded 5' primer and a J-beta primer mix were used in a second PCR of roughly 7 to 12 cycles. From the 5' RACE reads, TCRdb called clonotypes with MiXCR, one entry per CDR3 protein. This table has approximately 1,100,000 distinct CDR3 sequences, less than 50% appearing once. The sequence was collected from a woman aged 55 to 70 in good health. Specimen: blood. This rearrangement joins TRBV27 to TRBJ2-3, with 7 bases lining up with TRBD1. The CDR3 nucleotides are TGTGCCAGCAGTTTATCAGTCAGGGGGTCCACAGATACGCAGTATTTT. Protein: CASSLSVRGSTDTQYF.